The rows below give T cell receptor beta chains drawn from one sample of a study of cytomegalovirus exposure and HLA in healthy donors. The assay was immunoSEQ multiplex PCR, and TCRdb's table has in-frame clones only and misses some. The specimen's table records tens of thousands of clones. Sequenced input: PBMCs. These receptors were taken from a woman in her thirties or forties in good health and CMV-seropositive. CDR3s include the opening cysteine and the closing phenylalanine or tryptophan. The D gene is left open where the match is weak.

V	D	J	DNA	CDR3
TRBV12-1	NA	TRBJ2-7	TGTGCCAGCAGCCAGATAACCTACGAGCAGTACTTC	CASSQITYEQYF
TRBV5-6	NA	TRBJ1-2	TGTGCCAGCAGCTTGCGCCAGAGCGGAGGAGGCTACACCTTC	CASSLRQSGGGYTF
TRBV6-1	NA	TRBJ2-3	TGTGCCAGCGAGTCCCAGGTCCCAGATACGCAGTATTTT	CASESQVPDTQYF
TRBV7-2	NA	TRBJ1-2	TGTGCCAGCAGCTTGGATCACAGCTCTTACTATGGCTACACCTTC	CASSLDHSSYYGYTF
TRBV28	NA	TRBJ1-1	TGTGCCAGCAGTTTAGATGGCAGGGGCTTCGCTAACACTGAAGCTTTCTTT	CASSLDGRGFANTEAFF
TRBV18	TRBD1	TRBJ1-1	TGTGCCAGCTCACCTGACGGGACAGAGAAAGCTTTCTTT	CASSPDGTEKAFF
TRBV4-1	NA	TRBJ1-1	TGCGCCAGCAGCCAAGGTCCGTTGAACACTGAAGCTTTCTTT	CASSQGPLNTEAFF
TRBV18	TRBD1	TRBJ1-1	TGTGCCAGCTCGCCGACAGGGATGAACACTGAAGCTTTCTTT	CASSPTGMNTEAFF
TRBV4-2	NA	TRBJ2-7	TGTGCCAGCAGCCAAGGGGGGGTGGGGGAGCAGTACTTC	CASSQGGVGEQYF
TRBV30	NA	TRBJ1-3	TGTGCCTGGGACAGTGACTCTGGAAACACCATATATTTT	CAWDSDSGNTIYF
TRBV7-2	TRBD1	TRBJ2-7	TGTGCCAGCAGCTTAGTATTCGGGCAGGGGGCATACGAGCAGTACTTC	CASSLVFGQGAYEQYF
TRBV2	TRBD2	TRBJ2-7	TGTGCCAGCAGTTTAACTAGCGGAGGGTACGAGCAGTACTTC	CASSLTSGGYEQYF
TRBV7-3	NA	TRBJ2-1	TGTGCCAGCAGCTTAACCCTCGGTGCGGATAACAATGAGCAGTTCTTC	CASSLTLGADNNEQFF
TRBV15	NA	TRBJ1-1	TGTGCCACCAGCATGCTGGGAGGGAACACTGAAGCTTTCTTT	CATSMLGGNTEAFF
TRBV7-8	NA	TRBJ1-1	TGTGCCAGCAGCTTATCATCAAAGCGTCTGAGCACTGAAGCTTTCTTT	CASSLSSKRLSTEAFF
TRBV6-1	NA	TRBJ1-5	TGTGCCAGCAGTGAACAGAGCAATCAGCCCCAGCATTTT	CASSEQSNQPQHF
TRBV12-5	TRBD1	TRBJ2-2	TGTGCTAGTGGCATCGGACAGGGTATGACCGGGGAGCTGTTTTTT	CASGIGQGMTGELFF
TRBV2	TRBD1	TRBJ1-5	TGTGCCAGCAGTGAAGGGACAGGGTCTCCGAGAGATCAGCCCCAGCATTTT	CASSEGTGSPRDQPQHF
TRBV5-1	TRBD2	TRBJ2-5	TGCGCCAGCAGCCCGGGCGGGGGTCGGGAGACCCAGTACTTC	CASSPGGGRETQYF
TRBV5-1	TRBD1	TRBJ1-2	TGCGCCAGCAGCCCACGGGTCGGACAGGGGGCCGGCGGCTACACCTTC	CASSPRVGQGAGGYTF
TRBV6-5	NA	TRBJ1-2	TGTGCCAGCAGCCGAGGGCACGAGGGTAACTATGGCTACACCTTC	CASSRGHEGNYGYTF
TRBV4-1	NA	TRBJ2-7	TGCGCCAGCAGCCAAGGTGGAGGGGTCTCCTACGAGCAGTACTTC	CASSQGGGVSYEQYF
TRBV5-1	TRBD1	TRBJ2-2	TGCGCCAGCAGCCCGGGACAGCTAACGAACACCGGGGAGCTGTTTTTT	CASSPGQLTNTGELFF
TRBV5-6	TRBD1	TRBJ1-6	TGTGCCAGCAGCTTGGACGACAGGGGTTCACCCCTCCACTTT	CASSLDDRGSPLHF
TRBV10-3	TRBD2	TRBJ2-3	TGTGCCATCAGTGGGGGAATAGCGGGAGGGGGCACAGATACGCAGTATTTT	CAISGGIAGGGTDTQYF
TRBV18	NA	TRBJ2-7	TGTGCCAGCTCGCCGGTCCTGTCCTTCTACGAGCAGTACTTC	CASSPVLSFYEQYF
TRBV7-9	TRBD1	TRBJ2-7	TGTGCCAGCAGCCCAGAGACAGGGCCCTACGAGCAGTACTTC	CASSPETGPYEQYF
TRBV7-2	TRBD2	TRBJ2-2	TGTGCCAGCAGCTTGCTAACATGGGGGGGGAACACCGGGGAGCTGTTTTTT	CASSLLTWGGNTGELFF
TRBV19	NA	TRBJ1-6	TGTGCCAGTAGTATCAGCGGGAGCTCCTATAATTCACCCCTCCACTTT	CASSISGSSYNSPLHF
TRBV14	TRBD1	TRBJ2-3	TGTGCCAGCAGCCAGGGACAGGAGGATCTTAGCACAGATACGCAGTATTTT	CASSQGQEDLSTDTQYF
TRBV19	NA	TRBJ1-2	TGTGCCAGTATGGGAGGGGGAAACTATGGCTACACCTTC	CASMGGGNYGYTF